A selection of T cell receptor beta chains follows, all from one sample in a study of T-cell reconstitution after alpha-beta-depleted transplantation in children. TCRdb re-derived calls from the PCR reads in MiXCR, one entry per CDR3 protein. The profile covers approximately 520,000 distinct CDR3 sequences, with 32% appearing a single time and around 2.3% taken by the ten largest. Sequences were derived from PBMCs from the stem cell graft donor, sampled from the stem cell graft. The receptors originated from a human donor who donated a stem cell graft to a child with aplastic anemia. Both conserved end residues are part of each CDR3. The D gene is left open where the match is weak. A clone size is listed for some rows: how often the clone was seen (once, few, many), or a class if it is expanded.

D gene: NA; J gene: TRBJ1-4; V gene: TRBV7-6; clone size: few; CDR3 DNA: TGTGCCACCTCAGGAGGGGATGAAAAACTGTTTTTT; CDR3 protein: CATSGGDEKLFF
D gene: NA; J gene: TRBJ2-1; V gene: TRBV6-2/TRBV6-3; clone size: NA; CDR3 DNA: TGTGCCAGCAGTTACTCAGTTATCTTGGCCGATGAGCAGTTCTTC; CDR3 protein: CASSYSVILADEQFF
D gene: NA; J gene: TRBJ1-1; V gene: TRBV10-3; clone size: NA; CDR3 DNA: TGTGCCATCAGTGATACCCCGGGACTTTCGAACACTGAAGCTTTCTTT; CDR3 protein: CAISDTPGLSNTEAFF
D gene: TRBD1; J gene: TRBJ2-1; V gene: TRBV5-1; clone size: NA; CDR3 DNA: TGCGCCAGCAGCTTGGGGGGGACAGGGGCCTACAATGAGCAGTTCTTC; CDR3 protein: CASSLGGTGAYNEQFF
D gene: NA; J gene: TRBJ1-1; V gene: TRBV6-5; clone size: NA; CDR3 DNA: TGTGCCAGCGGTAGAAGGGAGTGGGAAGCTTTCTTT; CDR3 protein: CASGRREWEAFF
D gene: NA; J gene: TRBJ1-1; V gene: TRBV3-1; clone size: once; CDR3 DNA: TGTGCCAGCAGCCGAACCTGGGGCTCTGAAGCTTTCTTT; CDR3 protein: CASSRTWGSEAFF
D gene: TRBD2; J gene: TRBJ2-1; V gene: TRBV20-1; clone size: few; CDR3 DNA: TGCAGTTCATCCGAACCAGGGACTAGCGGGAAACAGTTCTTC; CDR3 protein: CSSSEPGTSGKQFF
D gene: NA; J gene: TRBJ2-1; V gene: TRBV4-3; clone size: NA; CDR3 DNA: TGCGCCAGCAGCCAAGATGGAGACAGCCACAATGAGCAGTTCTTC; CDR3 protein: CASSQDGDSHNEQFF
D gene: NA; J gene: TRBJ1-1; V gene: TRBV18; clone size: NA; CDR3 DNA: TGTGCCAGCTCCCCGGTGGGGAGGGCGAACACTGAAGCTTTCTTT; CDR3 protein: CASSPVGRANTEAFF
D gene: TRBD2; J gene: TRBJ2-1; V gene: TRBV20-1; clone size: few; CDR3 DNA: TGCAGTGCCCGTAAGCTAGCGGGAGAGAACTACAATGAGCAGTTCTTC; CDR3 protein: CSARKLAGENYNEQFF
D gene: NA; J gene: TRBJ1-1; V gene: TRBV4-3; clone size: many; CDR3 DNA: TGCGCCAGCAGCCAAGAGCGGGGCACTGAAGCTTTCTTT; CDR3 protein: CASSQERGTEAFF
D gene: NA; J gene: TRBJ1-4; V gene: TRBV24-1; clone size: few; CDR3 DNA: TGTGCCACCAGTGATTTAGGGGGACATCGGGCCGCCCATGAAAAACTGTTTTTT; CDR3 protein: CATSDLGGHRAAHEKLFF
D gene: TRBD2; J gene: TRBJ2-1; V gene: TRBV6-5; clone size: NA; CDR3 DNA: TGTGCCAGCAGTTATTCGGGAGGGCGGCACGGGGAGCAGTTCTTC; CDR3 protein: CASSYSGGRHGEQFF
D gene: TRBD1; J gene: TRBJ2-1; V gene: TRBV20-1; clone size: few; CDR3 DNA: TGCAGTGCTCCTCAGGGGGCTGGCGACAATGAGCAGTTCTTC; CDR3 protein: CSAPQGAGDNEQFF